This TCR beta chain was captured in a study of blood T cell repertoires in COVID-19. Study information: The origin of the acute and convalescent COVID-19 samples was the United States, Italy and Spain. Sample material is recorded as cDNA or gDNA derived from T cells, B-cell-depleted T cells, or PBMCs.

The CDR3 runs to 14 residues. J was trimmed by 5 bases and V by 4 bases; bases with no gene match: 4. Germline CDR1 is SGHNT and CDR2 is YYREEE (reference sequence). In the study's own analysis: Estimates of nucleated cell counts were drawn from the amplification of reference gene primers. The table came from immunoSEQ multiplex PCR; TCRdb's copy has only in-frame clones and leaves some out. For V, J and clone size, that table is used; D and trimming come from the DNA. Among 65,000 to 75,000 clones listed, about 88% were seen once. This clone was found a few times. This sequence originates from a man aged 50-59 years with acute or convalescent COVID-19. The sequenced sample consisted of peripheral blood. The rearrangement links TRBV5-4 to TRBJ2-7; TRBD1 matches at 12 bases. CDR3 region: CASSRGTGGDEQYV. The CDR3 region has the DNA TGTGCCAGCAGCAGAGGGACAGGGGGCGACGAGCAGTACGTC.